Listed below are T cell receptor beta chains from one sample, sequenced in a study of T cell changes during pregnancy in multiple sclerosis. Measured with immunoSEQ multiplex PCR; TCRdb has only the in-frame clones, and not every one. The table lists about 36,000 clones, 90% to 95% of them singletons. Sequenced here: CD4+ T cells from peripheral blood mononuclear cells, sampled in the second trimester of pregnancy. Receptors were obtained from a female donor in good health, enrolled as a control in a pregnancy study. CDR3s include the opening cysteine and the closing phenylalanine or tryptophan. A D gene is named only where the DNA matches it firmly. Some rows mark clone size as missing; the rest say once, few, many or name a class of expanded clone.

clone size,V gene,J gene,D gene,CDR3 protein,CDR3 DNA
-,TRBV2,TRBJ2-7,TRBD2,CASSEEGGGAYEQYF,TGTGCCAGCAGTGAAGAGGGCGGGGGGGCCTACGAGCAGTACTTC
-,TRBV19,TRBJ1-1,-,CASSSGSPVTEAFF,TGTGCCAGTAGTTCGGGGAGCCCTGTCACTGAAGCTTTCTTT
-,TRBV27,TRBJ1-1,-,CASSLTRVNTEAFF,TGTGCCAGCAGTTTAACGAGAGTGAACACTGAAGCTTTCTTT
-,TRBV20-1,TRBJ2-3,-,CSALRDTQYF,TGCAGTGCTCTACGGGATACGCAGTATTTT
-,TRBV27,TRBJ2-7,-,CASRPLTRGLYEQYF,TGTGCCAGCAGGCCCCTGACCAGGGGCCTCTACGAGCAGTACTTC
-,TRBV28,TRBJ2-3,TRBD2,CASSFGGLATDTQYF,TGTGCCAGCAGTTTTGGGGGACTAGCGACAGATACGCAGTATTTT
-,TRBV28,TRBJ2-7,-,CASTSGLYEQYF,TGTGCCAGCACCTCAGGCCTCTACGAGCAGTACTTC
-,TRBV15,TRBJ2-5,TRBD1,CATSIGQGARVEQETQYF,TGTGCCACCAGCATAGGACAGGGGGCACGAGTAGAGCAAGAGACCCAGTACTTC
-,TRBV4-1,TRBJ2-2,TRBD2,CASSRRGSAGGPNTGELFF,TGCGCCAGCAGCCGGCGGGGAAGTGCGGGAGGGCCGAACACCGGGGAGCTGTTTTTT
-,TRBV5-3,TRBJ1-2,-,CARITGYWGYTF,TGTGCCAGAATAACAGGGTATTGGGGCTACACCTTC
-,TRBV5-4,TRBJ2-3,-,CASRQAEPTDTQYF,TGTGCCAGCCGCCAAGCGGAACCCACAGATACGCAGTATTTT
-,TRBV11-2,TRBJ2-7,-,CASSPRTESYEQYF,TGTGCCAGCAGCCCCAGGACAGAATCCTACGAGCAGTACTTC
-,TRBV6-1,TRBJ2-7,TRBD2,CASDPLAGGAYEQYF,TGTGCCAGCGATCCTCTAGCGGGAGGAGCCTACGAGCAGTACTTC
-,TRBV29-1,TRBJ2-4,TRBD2,CSVFGGRAEAKNIQYF,TGCAGCGTTTTCGGCGGGAGGGCAGAAGCCAAAAACATTCAGTACTTC
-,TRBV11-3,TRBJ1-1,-,CASSSATNTEAFF,TGTGCCAGCAGCTCCGCTACGAACACTGAAGCTTTCTTT
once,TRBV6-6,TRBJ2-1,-,CASGGGSYNEQFF,TGTGCCAGCGGTGGAGGGAGCTACAATGAGCAGTTCTTC
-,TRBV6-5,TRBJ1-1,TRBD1,CASSYILAGGNTEAFF,TGTGCCAGCAGTTACATTTTGGCAGGGGGTAACACTGAAGCTTTCTTT
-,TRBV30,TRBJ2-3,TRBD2,CAWSGPAGGRTDTQYF,TGTGCCTGGAGCGGGCCAGCGGGGGGGCGGACAGATACGCAGTATTTT
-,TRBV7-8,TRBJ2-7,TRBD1,CASSSGGRPYEQYF,TGTGCCAGCAGCTCAGGGGGAAGACCCTACGAGCAGTACTTC
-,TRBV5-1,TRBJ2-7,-,CASRLLGTSSYEQYF,TGCGCCAGCAGACTCCTCGGAACTTCTAGCTACGAGCAGTACTTC
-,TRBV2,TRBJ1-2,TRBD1,CASREQGLNYGYTF,TGTGCCAGCAGGGAACAGGGGCTAAACTATGGCTACACCTTC
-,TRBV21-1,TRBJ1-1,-,CASISPYWHRGEWVLRDTEAFF,TGTGCCAGCATCAGCCCTTATTGGCACAGGGGGGAATGGGTCCTCCGGGACACTGAAGCTTTCTTT
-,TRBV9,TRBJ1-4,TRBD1,CASSFGTGGTNEKLFF,TGTGCCAGCAGCTTTGGGACAGGGGGAACTAATGAAAAACTGTTTTTT
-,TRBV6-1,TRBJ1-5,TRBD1,CASSETGAVRNQPQHF,TGTGCCAGCAGTGAGACAGGGGCGGTTCGAAATCAGCCCCAGCATTTT
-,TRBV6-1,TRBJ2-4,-,CASSETEGQNIQYF,TGTGCCAGCAGCGAAACCGAGGGCCAAAACATTCAGTACTTC
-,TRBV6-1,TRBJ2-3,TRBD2,CASSDPSGGTDTQYF,TGTGCCAGCAGTGATCCTAGCGGGGGAACAGATACGCAGTATTTT
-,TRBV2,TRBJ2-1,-,CASSSGFYNEQFF,TGTGCCAGTAGCTCCGGCTTTTACAATGAGCAGTTCTTC
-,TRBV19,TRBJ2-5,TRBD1,CATRTGGGQGRETQYF,TGTGCCACCCGGACCGGTGGGGGACAGGGGAGGGAGACCCAGTACTTC
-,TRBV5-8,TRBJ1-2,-,CASSPRGYGYTF,TGTGCCAGCAGCCCACGCGGCTATGGCTACACCTTC
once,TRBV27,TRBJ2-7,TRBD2,CASSSSGGRQYF,TGTGCCAGCAGTTCCAGCGGGGGGCGTCAGTACTTC
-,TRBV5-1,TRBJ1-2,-,CASSAPVRGEANYGYTF,TGCGCCAGCAGCGCACCCGTCAGGGGAGAAGCTAACTATGGCTACACCTTC
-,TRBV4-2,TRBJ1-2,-,CASSQGTGMRPEGGYTF,TGTGCCAGCAGCCAAGGGACCGGGATGAGGCCAGAGGGTGGCTACACCTTC
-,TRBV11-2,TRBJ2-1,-,CASSRENNEQFF,TGTGCCAGCAGCCGAGAGAACAATGAGCAGTTCTTC
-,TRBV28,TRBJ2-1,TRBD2,CASSPGTSGRTWVSYNEQFF,TGTGCCAGCAGTCCCGGGACTAGCGGGAGGACATGGGTCTCCTACAATGAGCAGTTCTTC
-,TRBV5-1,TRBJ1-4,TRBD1,CASSLSGTGGEKLFF,TGCGCCAGCAGCTTATCCGGGACAGGGGGTGAAAAACTGTTTTTT
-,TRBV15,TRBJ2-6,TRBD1,CATSTQIGQEISGANVLTF,TGTGCCACCAGCACTCAGATCGGACAGGAAATCTCTGGGGCCAACGTCCTGACTTTC
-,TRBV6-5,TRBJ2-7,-,CASRGLIYEQYF,TGTGCCAGCAGAGGACTCATCTACGAGCAGTACTTC
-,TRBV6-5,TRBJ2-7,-,CASSYSAAGGIYEQYF,TGTGCCAGCAGTTACTCCGCGGCAGGGGGGATCTACGAGCAGTACTTC
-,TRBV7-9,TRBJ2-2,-,CASSGEESTGELFF,TGTGCCAGCAGCGGTGAGGAGAGCACCGGGGAGCTGTTTTTT
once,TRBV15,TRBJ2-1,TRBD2,CATSRDRGLAGGRYNEQFF,TGTGCCACCAGCAGAGATCGAGGACTAGCGGGGGGGAGATACAATGAGCAGTTCTTC
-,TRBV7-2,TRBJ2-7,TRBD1,CASSFGWDRGYEQYF,TGTGCCAGCAGCTTCGGGTGGGACAGGGGCTACGAGCAGTACTTC
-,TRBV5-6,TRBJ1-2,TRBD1,CASSLVGQGAAGYTF,TGTGCCAGCAGCTTGGTTGGACAGGGGGCTGCTGGCTACACCTTC
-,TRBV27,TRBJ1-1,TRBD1,CASSPEDRGLTAFF,TGTGCCAGCAGTCCCGAGGACAGGGGGCTTACGGCTTTCTTT
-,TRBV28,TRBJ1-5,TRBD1,CASSTVDRRVNQPQHF,TGTGCCAGCAGTACGGTGGACAGGCGCGTAAATCAGCCCCAGCATTTT
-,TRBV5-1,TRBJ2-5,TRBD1,CASSLGQGPQETQYF,TGCGCCAGCAGCTTAGGACAGGGACCGCAAGAGACCCAGTACTTC
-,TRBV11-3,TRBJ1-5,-,CASSLSSGDGNQPQHF,TGTGCCAGCAGCTTGTCGTCGGGGGATGGCAATCAGCCCCAGCATTTT